The table lists the clone carrying this TCR beta chain with a count of one. This record comes from a study of radiotherapy plus CTLA-4 blockade in lung cancer. This CDR3 comprises 16 residues. V gave up 3 bases and J gave up 9 bases; unmatched junction bases: 9. CDR1 and CDR2 (germline): MRHNA, SNTAGT. Method: immunoSEQ multiplex PCR; TCRdb's copy keeps in-frame clones and lacks some. The sample yields fewer than 150,000 clones, just under 80% seen once. This TCR was sampled from a human donor with non-small cell lung cancer who had a partial response to radiotherapy plus ipilimumab. The sample consisted of peripheral blood, taken from a patient treated with radiotherapy plus ipilimumab. The chain couples TRBV6-4 to TRBJ2-1, with TRBD2 matching 12 bases. The DNA for the CDR3 is TGTGCCAGCAGTGAGCAGACTAGCGGGAGTGGTGGTGAGCAGTTCTTC. Its protein is CASSEQTSGSGGEQFF.